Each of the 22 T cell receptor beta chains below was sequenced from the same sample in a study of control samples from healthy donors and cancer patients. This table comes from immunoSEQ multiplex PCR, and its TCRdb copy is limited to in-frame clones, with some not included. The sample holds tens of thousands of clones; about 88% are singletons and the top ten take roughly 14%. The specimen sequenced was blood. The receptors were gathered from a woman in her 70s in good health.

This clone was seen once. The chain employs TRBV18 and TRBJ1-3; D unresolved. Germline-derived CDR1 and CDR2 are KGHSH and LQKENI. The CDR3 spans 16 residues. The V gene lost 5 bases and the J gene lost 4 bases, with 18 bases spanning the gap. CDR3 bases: TGTGCCAGCTCAGATTCACTACCCGGTTCAGGAAACACCATATATTTT. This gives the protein CASSDSLPGSGNTIYF.

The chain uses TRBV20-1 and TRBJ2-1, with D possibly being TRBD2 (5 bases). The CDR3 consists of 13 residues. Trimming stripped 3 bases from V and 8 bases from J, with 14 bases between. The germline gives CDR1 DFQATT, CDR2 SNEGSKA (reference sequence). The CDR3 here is CSASKSTIHEQFF. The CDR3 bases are TGCAGTGCTAGTAAATCGACTATTCATGAGCAGTTCTTC.

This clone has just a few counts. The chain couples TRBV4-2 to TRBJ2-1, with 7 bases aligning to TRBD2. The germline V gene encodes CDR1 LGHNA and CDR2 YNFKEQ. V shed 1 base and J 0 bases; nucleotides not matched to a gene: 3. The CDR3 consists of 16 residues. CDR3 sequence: CASSQGTGGSYNEQFF. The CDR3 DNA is TGTGCCAGCAGCCAAGGGACGGGGGGCTCCTACAATGAGCAGTTCTTC.

CDR3: CASSFLGQGEKLFF. The CDR3 nucleotides are TGCGCCAGCAGCTTTCTCGGACAGGGGGAAAAACTGTTTTTT. This chain uses TRBV5-1 with TRBJ1-4, with 9 bases aligning to TRBD1. CDR3 length: 14 residues. V gave up 2 bases and J gave up 8 bases; unmatched junction bases: 4. CDR1 is SGHRS, CDR2 YFSETQ, per germline.

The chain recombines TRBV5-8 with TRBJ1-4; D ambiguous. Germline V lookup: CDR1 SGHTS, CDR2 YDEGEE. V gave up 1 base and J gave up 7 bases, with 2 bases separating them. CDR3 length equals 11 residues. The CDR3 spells CASSLFEKLFF. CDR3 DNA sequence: TGTGCCAGCAGCTTGTTTGAAAAACTGTTTTTT.

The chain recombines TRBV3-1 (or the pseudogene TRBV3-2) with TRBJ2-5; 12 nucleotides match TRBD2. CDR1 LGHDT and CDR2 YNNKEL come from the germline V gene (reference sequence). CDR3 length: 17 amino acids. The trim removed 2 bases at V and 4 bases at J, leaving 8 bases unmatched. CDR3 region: CASSQSSSGRGGETQYF. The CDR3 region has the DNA TGTGCCAGCAGCCAATCGTCTAGCGGGAGGGGGGGAGAGACCCAGTACTTC.

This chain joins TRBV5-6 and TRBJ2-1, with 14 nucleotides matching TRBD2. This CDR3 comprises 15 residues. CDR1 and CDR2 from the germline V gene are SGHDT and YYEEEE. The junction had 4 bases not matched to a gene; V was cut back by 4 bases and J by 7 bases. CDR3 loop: CASSRLAGGGNEQFF. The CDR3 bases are TGTGCCAGCAGCCGACTAGCGGGAGGGGGTAATGAGCAGTTCTTC.

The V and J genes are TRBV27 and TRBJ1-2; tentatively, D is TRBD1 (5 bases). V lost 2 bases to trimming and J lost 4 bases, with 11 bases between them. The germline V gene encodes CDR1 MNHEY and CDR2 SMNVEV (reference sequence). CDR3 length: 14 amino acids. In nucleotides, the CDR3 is TGTGCCAGCAGTTTAGTGGGGGTCTCCTATGGCTACACCTTC. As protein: CASSLVGVSYGYTF.

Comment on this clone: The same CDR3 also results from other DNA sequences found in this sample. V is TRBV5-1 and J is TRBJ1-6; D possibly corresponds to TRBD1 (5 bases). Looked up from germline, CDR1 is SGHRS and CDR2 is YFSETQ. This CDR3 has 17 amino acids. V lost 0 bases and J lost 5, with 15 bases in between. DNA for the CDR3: TGCGCCAGCAGCTTGGGCACGGGGGGTGAGGATAATTCACCCCTCCACTTT. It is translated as CASSLGTGGEDNSPLHF.

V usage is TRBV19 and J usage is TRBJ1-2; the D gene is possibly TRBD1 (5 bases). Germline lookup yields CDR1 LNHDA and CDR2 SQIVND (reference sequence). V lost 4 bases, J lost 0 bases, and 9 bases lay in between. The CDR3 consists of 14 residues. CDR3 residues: CASSTTAANYGYTF. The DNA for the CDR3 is TGTGCCAGTAGTACGACAGCCGCTAACTATGGCTACACCTTC.

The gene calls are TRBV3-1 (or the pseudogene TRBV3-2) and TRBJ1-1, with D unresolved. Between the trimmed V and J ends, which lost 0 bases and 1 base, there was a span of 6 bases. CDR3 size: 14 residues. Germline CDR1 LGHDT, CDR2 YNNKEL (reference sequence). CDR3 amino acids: CASSQDQWNTEAFF. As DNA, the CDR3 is TGTGCCAGCAGCCAAGATCAATGGAACACTGAAGCTTTCTTT.

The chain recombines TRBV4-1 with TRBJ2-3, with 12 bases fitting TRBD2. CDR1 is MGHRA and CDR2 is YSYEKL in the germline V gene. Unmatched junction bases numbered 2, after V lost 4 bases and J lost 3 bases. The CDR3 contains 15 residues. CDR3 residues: CASSPLAGGTDTQYF. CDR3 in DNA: TGCGCCAGCAGCCCCCTAGCGGGAGGGACAGATACGCAGTATTTT.

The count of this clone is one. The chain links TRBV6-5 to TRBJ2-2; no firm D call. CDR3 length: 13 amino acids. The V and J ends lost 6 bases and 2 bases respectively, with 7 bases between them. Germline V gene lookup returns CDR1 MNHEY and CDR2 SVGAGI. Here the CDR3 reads CASSGHNTGELFF. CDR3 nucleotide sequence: TGTGCCAGCAGCGGGCATAACACCGGGGAGCTGTTTTTT.

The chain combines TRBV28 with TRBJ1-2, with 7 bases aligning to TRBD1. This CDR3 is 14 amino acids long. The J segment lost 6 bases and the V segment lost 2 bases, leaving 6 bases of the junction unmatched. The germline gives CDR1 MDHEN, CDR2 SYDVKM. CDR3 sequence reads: CASSLRTGIDGYTF. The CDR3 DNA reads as TGTGCCAGCAGTTTACGGACAGGTATTGATGGCTACACCTTC.

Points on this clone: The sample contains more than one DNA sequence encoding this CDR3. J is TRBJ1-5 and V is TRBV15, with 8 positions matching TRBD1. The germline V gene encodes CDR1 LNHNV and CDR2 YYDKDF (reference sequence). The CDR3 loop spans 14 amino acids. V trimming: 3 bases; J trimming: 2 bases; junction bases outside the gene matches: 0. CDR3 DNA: TGTGCCACCAGCAGGGACAGGGGCAATCAGCCCCAGCATTTT. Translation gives CATSRDRGNQPQHF.

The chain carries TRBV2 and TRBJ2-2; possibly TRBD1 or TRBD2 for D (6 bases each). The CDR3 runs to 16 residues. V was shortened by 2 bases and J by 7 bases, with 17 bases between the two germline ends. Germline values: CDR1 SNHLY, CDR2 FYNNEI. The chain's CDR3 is CASSENGGRGNGELFF. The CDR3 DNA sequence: TGTGCCAGCAGTGAAAATGGGGGGCGAGGGAACGGGGAGCTGTTTTTT.

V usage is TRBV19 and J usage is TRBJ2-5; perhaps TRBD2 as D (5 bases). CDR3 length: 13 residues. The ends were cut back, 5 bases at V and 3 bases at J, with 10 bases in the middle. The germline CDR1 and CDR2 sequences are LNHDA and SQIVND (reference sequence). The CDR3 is CASSPRGEETQYF. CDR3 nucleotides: TGTGCCAGTAGTCCCCGGGGAGAAGAGACCCAGTACTTC.

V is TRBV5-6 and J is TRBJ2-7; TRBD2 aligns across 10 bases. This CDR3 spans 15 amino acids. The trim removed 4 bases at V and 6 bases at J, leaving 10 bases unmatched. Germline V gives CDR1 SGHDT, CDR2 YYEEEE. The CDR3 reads CASSGLAVEESEQYF. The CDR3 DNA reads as TGTGCCAGCAGCGGACTAGCGGTTGAGGAATCCGAGCAGTACTTC.

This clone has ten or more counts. The CDR3: CASSHRYTGELFF. The CDR3 bases are TGTGCCAGCAGCCACAGGTACACCGGGGAGCTGTTTTTT. V is TRBV14 and J is TRBJ2-2, with D hard to call. CDR1 and CDR2 (germline): SGHDN, FVKESK. This CDR3 region has 13 residues. V was pared by 3 bases and J by 3 bases, with 5 bases between. The full variable domain, completed using reference TRBV14 and TRBJ2-2, is EAGVTQFPSHSVIEKGQTVTLRCDPISGHDNLYWYRRVMGKEIKFLLHFVKESKQDESGMPNNRFLAERTGGTYSTLKVQPAELEDSGVYFCASSHRYTGELFFGEGSRLTVL.

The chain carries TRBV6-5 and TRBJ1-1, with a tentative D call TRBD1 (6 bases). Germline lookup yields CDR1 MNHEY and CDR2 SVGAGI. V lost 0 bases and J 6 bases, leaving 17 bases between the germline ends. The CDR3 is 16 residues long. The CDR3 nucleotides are TGTGCCAGCAGTTACTCCTTCGGGGGCGGGATTGCTGAAGCTTTCTTT. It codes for CASSYSFGGGIAEAFF.

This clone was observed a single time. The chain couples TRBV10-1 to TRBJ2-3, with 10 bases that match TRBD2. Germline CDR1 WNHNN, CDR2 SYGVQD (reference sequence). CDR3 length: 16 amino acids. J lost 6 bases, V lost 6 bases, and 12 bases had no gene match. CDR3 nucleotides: TGCGCCAGCAGCGAAATACTAGCGGGACGGGAGGATACGCAGTATTTT. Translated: CASSEILAGREDTQYF.

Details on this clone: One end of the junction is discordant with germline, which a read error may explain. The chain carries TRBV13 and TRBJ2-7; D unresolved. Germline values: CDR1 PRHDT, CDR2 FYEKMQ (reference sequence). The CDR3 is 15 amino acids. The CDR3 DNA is TGTGCCAGCAGCCTAGGCCGAGCCCCGGGCTACGAGCAGTACTTC. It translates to CASSLGRAPGYEQYF.